This TCR beta chain was captured in a study of T cell responses to AZD1222 COVID-19 vaccine. Across the study: Some second doses came at about 4 weeks and others at about 12 weeks; these were pooled.

Clones were sequenced by immunoSEQ multiplex PCR, and TCRdb holds only the in-frame ones, with some missing. The table includes 150,000 to 200,000 clones, around 92% detected once. About this clone: Its antigen is not known.

Germline CDR1 MNHEY, CDR2 SMNVEV (reference sequence). The V end was cut by 5 bases, the J end by 4 bases, with 18 bases between. The length of the CDR3 is 16 residues. Overall study findings and caveats: Just 5 or 6 AZD1222 recipients tested seropositive at baseline. Spike regions recognized by vaccine-associated CD4 TCRs spanned the protein, led by 160-218 and 743-854.

The sequencing here drew on peripheral blood, taken on day 0 of AZD1222 vaccination. The receptor was isolated from an adult in good health. The rearrangement joins TRBV27 to TRBJ1-5, with D possibly matching TRBD1 (6 bases). This chain's CDR3 is CASSPLQGARNQPQHF. Written as DNA, the CDR3 is TGTGCCAGCAGTCCCTTACAGGGAGCTAGAAATCAGCCCCAGCATTTT.